This T cell receptor beta chain came from a study of identifying expanded T cells in peripheral blood. The CDR3 length is 15 residues. V lost 2 bases to trimming and J lost 0 bases, with 6 bases between them. Germline V gives CDR1 SGHRS, CDR2 YFSETQ. Using immunoSEQ multiplex PCR, the repertoire was profiled, and TCRdb retains in-frame clones only, with some absent. The sample shows about 100,000 clones, around nine tenths of them seen only once. The specimen sequenced was blood. J is TRBJ2-6 and V is TRBV5-1; TRBD1 might be the D (5 bases). The source is a person aged 18-70 years in good health. CDR3 nucleotide sequence: TGCGCCAGCAGCTTCGACAGCTCTGGGGCCAACGTCCTGACTTTC. It is translated as CASSFDSSGANVLTF.